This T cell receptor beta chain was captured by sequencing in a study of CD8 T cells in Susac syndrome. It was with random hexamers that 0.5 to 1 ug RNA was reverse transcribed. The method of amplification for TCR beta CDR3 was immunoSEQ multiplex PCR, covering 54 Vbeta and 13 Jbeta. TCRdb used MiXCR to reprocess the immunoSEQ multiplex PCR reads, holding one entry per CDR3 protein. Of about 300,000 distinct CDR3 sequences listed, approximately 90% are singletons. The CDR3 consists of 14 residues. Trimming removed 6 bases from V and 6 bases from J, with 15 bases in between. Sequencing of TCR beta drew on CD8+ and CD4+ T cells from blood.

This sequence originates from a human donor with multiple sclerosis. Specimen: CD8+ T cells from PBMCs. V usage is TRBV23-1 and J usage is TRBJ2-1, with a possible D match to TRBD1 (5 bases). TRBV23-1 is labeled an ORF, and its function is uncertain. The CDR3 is CASSLRTQGNEQFF. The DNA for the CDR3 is TGCGCCAGCAGCCTTCGGACGCAGGGCAATGAGCAGTTCTTC.